One T cell receptor (beta chain) is described in this entry. These data come from a study of T cell responses to AZD1222 COVID-19 vaccine. The assay was immunoSEQ multiplex PCR, and TCRdb's table has in-frame clones only and misses some. The sample lists some 24,000 clones, approximately 86% occurring once. The origin of this receptor is an adult who received the AZD1222 COVID-19 vaccine. The sample was peripheral blood, taken 28 days after the second AZD1222 dose.

As DNA, the CDR3 is TGTGCCAGCAGTTCAGGACTAGCGTCCTCTGTCTACAATGAGCAGTTCTTC. Protein: CASSSGLASSVYNEQFF. The chain joins TRBV28 to TRBJ2-1; 9 bases line up with TRBD2. Germline CDR1 reads MDHEN; CDR2 reads SYDVKM. The CDR3 is 17 residues long. The ends lost 4 bases at V and 3 bases at J; junction bases unmatched: 10.